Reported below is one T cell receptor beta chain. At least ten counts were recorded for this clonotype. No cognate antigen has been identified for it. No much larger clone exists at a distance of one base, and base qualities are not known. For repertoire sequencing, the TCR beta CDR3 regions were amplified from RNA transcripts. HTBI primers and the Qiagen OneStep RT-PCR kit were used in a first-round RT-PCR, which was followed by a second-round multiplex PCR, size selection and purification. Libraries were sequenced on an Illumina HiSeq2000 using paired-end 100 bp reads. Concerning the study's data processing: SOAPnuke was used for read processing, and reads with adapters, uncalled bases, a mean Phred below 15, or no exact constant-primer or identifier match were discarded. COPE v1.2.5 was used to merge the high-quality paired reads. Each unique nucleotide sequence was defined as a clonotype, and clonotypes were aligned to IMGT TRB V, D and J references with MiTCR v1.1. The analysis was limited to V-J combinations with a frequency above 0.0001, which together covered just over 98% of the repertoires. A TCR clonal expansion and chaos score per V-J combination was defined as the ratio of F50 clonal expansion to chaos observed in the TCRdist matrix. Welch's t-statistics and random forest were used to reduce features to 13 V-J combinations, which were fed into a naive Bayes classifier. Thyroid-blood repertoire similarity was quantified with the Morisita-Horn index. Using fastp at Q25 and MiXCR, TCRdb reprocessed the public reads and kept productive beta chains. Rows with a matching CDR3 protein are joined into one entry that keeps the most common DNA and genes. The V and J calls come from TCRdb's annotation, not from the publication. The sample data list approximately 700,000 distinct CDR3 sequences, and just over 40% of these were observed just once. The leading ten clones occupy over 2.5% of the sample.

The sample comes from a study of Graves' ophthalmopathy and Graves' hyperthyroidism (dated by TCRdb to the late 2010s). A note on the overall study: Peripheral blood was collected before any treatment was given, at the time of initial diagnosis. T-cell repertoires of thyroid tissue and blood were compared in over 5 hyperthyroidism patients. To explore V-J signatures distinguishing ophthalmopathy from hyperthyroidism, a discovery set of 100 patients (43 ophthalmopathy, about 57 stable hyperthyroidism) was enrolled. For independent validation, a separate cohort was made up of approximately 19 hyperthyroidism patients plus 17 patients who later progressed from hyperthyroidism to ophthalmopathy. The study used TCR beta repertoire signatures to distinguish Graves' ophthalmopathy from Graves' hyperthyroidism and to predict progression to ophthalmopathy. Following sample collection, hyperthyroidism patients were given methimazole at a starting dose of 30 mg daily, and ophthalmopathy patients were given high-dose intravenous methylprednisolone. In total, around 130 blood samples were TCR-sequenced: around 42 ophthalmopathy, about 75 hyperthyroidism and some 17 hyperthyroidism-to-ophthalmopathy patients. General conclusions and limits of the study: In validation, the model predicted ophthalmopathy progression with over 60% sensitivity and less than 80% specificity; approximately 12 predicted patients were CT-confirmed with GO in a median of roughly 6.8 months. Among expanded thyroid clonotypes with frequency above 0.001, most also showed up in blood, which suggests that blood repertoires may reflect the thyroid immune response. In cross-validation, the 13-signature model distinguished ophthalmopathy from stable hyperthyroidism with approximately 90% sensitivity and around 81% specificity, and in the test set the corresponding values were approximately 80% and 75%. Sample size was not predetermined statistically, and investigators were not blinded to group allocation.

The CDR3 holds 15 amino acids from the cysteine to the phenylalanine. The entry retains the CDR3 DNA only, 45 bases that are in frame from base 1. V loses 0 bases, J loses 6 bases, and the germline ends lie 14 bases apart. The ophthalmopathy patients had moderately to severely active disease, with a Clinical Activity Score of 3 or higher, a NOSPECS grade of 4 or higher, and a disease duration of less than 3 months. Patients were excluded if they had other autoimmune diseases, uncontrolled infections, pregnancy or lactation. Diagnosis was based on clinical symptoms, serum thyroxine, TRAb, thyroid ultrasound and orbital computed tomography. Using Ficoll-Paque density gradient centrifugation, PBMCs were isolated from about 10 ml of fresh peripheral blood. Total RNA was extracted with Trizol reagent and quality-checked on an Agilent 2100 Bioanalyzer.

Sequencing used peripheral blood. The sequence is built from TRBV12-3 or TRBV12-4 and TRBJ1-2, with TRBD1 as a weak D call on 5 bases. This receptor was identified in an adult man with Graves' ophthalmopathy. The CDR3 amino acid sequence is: CASSLANRGDHGYTF. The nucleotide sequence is TGTGCCAGCAGTTTAGCTAACAGAGGGGATCATGGCTACACCTTC.